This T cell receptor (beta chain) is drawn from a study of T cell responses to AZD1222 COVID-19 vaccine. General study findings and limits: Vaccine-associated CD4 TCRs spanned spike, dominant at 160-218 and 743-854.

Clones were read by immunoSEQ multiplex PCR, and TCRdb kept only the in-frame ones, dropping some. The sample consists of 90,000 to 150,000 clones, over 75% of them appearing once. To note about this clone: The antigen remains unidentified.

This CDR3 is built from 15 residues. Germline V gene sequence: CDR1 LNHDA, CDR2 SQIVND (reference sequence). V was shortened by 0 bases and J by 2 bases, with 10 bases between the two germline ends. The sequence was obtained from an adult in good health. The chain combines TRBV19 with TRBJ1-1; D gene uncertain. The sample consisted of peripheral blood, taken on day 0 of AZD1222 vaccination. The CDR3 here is CASSIEGRRNTEAFF. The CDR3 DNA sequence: TGTGCCAGTAGTATAGAGGGCAGGAGAAACACTGAAGCTTTCTTT.